Listed below are T cell receptor beta chains from one sample, sequenced in a study of OX40 agonist ivuxolimab in advanced cancers. Clones were read by immunoSEQ multiplex PCR, and TCRdb kept only the in-frame ones, dropping some. Among around 45,000 clones, roughly 80% were seen once, and the ten largest hold around 2.7%. Source: CD4+ or CD8+ T cells sorted from blood, taken in a trial of the OX40 agonist ivuxolimab. Receptors originate from an adult with an advanced solid tumor such as melanoma, head and neck, liver or kidney cancer. Each CDR3 is given with its conserved first and last residue. The order of the fields is V gene, D gene, clone size, CDR3 protein. A D gene is named only where the DNA matches it firmly. Not every row has a clone size; where given, it reads once, few, many or a size class.

TRBV19,.,.,CASLGLSGDQPQHF
TRBV28,TRBD1,.,CASSSRGTGANVLTF
TRBV7-3,.,medium-sized,CASSSPQNTGELFF
TRBV7-2,TRBD2,.,CASSFSSGGSRETQYF
TRBV7-8,TRBD2,.,CASSFSGSPDTQYF
TRBV11-2,TRBD2,.,CASSYTSGSRTGELFF
TRBV6-5,TRBD2,.,CASRHTQTSGTQYF
TRBV21-1,.,.,CASSNPTRQDQPQHF
TRBV23-1,TRBD1,.,CASSQGTELNYGYTF
TRBV19,.,.,CASNESSYNSPLHF
TRBV5-4,TRBD1,.,CASSGSQGAREKLFF
TRBV7-9,.,.,CASSPDNPVSPLHF
TRBV9,.,.,CASRRAGSYNEQFF
TRBV4-2,.,.,CASSQPIRSVSGELFF
TRBV27,TRBD1,.,CASSPGQALGEQYF
TRBV19,TRBD1,.,CASSPDRNYGYTF
TRBV12-5,TRBD2,.,CASGLGLAQETQYF
TRBV7-3,TRBD1,.,CASSPIQGGYQPQHF
TRBV5-4,TRBD1,.,CASSLPGRRPGTGDTEAFF
TRBV19,.,.,CASSSRAANYGYTF
TRBV6-1,.,few,CASREVLDTEAFF
TRBV5-4,.,.,CASSLEGTRNEKLFF